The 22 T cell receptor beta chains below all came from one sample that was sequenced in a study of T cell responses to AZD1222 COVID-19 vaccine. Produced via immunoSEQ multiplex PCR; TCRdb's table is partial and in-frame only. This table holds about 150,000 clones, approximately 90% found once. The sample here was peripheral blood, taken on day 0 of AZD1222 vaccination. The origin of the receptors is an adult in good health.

The CDR3 DNA reads as TGTGCCACCATCAGCGCGGGAGGGCGTAATGAGCAGTTCTTC. Its translation: CATISAGGRNEQFF. The rearrangement links TRBV21-1 to TRBJ2-1; TRBD2, as called in the table, went unchecked against the DNA. TRBV21-1 is given as a pseudogene. This CDR3 is built from 14 residues.

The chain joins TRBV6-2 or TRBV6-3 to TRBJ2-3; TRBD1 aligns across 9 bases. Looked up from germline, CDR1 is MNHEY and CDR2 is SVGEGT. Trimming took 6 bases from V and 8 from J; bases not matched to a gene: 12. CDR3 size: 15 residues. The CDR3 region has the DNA TGTGCCAGCAGGTACATCGGGACAGGGCCAGGTACGCAGTATTTT. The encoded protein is CASRYIGTGPGTQYF.

DNA of the CDR3: TGTGCCAGCAGCTTCGGGGAGGGGGTTGTTAGCAATCAGCCCCAGCATTTT. This encodes CASSFGEGVVSNQPQHF. The chain carries TRBV7-2 and TRBJ1-5, with D possibly being TRBD1 (6 bases). Per the germline V gene, CDR1 is SGHTA and CDR2 is FQGNSA. V lost 3 bases, J lost 0 bases, and 15 bases lay in between. The CDR3 is 17 amino acids.

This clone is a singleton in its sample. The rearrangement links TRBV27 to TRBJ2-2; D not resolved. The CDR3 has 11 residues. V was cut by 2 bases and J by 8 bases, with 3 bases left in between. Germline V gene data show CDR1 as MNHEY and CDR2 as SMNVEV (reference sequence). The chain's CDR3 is CASSLRGELFF. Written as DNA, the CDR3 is TGTGCCAGCAGTTTAAGGGGGGAGCTGTTTTTT.

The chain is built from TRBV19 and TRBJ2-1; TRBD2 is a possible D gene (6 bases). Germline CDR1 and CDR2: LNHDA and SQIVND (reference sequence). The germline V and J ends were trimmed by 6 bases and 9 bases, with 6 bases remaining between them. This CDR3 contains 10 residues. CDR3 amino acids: CASSGSEQFF. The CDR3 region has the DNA TGTGCCAGTAGCGGGAGTGAGCAGTTCTTC.

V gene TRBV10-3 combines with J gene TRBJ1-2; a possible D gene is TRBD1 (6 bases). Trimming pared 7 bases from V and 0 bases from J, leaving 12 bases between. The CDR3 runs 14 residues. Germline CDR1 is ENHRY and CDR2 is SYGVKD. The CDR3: CAINPGHTNYGYTF. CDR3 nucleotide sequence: TGTGCCATCAATCCGGGACACACTAACTATGGCTACACCTTC.

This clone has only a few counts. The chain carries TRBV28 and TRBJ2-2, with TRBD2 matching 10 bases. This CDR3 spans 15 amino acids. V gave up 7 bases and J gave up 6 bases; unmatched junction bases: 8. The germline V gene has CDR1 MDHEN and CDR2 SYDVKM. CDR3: CASKREGLMSGELFF. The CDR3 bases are TGTGCCAGCAAGCGGGAGGGCCTAATGTCCGGGGAGCTGTTTTTT.

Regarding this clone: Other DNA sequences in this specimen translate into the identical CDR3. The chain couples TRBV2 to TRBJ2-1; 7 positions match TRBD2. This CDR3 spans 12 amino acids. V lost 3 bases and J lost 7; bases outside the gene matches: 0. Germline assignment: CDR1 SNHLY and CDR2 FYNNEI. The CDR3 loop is CASSEGGNEQFF. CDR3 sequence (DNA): TGTGCCAGCAGTGAGGGGGGGAATGAGCAGTTCTTC.

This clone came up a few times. DNA for the CDR3: TGTGCCATCAGTGAGATCAGGGTAGCGGGAGTTGGGGAGCAGTACTTC. It translates to CAISEIRVAGVGEQYF. The chain carries TRBV10-3 and TRBJ2-7, with TRBD2 matching over 9 bases. The length of the CDR3 is 16 residues. CDR1 ENHRY and CDR2 SYGVKD come from the germline V gene. V lost 2 bases to trimming and J lost 7 bases; unmatched junction nucleotides: 12.

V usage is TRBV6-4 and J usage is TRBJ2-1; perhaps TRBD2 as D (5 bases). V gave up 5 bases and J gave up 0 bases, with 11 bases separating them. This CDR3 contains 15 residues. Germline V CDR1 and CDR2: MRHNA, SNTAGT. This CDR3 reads CASSPGTSSYNEQFF. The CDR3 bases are TGTGCCAGCAGTCCGGGAACAAGCTCCTACAATGAGCAGTTCTTC.

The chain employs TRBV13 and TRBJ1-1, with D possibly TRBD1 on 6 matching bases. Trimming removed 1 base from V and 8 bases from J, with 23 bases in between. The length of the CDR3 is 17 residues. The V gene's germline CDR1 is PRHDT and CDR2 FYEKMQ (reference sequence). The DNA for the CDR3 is TGTGCCAGCAGCTTAGTGGGGGGGGCCACCTTTGCAGCCGAAGCTTTCTTT. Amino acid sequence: CASSLVGGATFAAEAFF.

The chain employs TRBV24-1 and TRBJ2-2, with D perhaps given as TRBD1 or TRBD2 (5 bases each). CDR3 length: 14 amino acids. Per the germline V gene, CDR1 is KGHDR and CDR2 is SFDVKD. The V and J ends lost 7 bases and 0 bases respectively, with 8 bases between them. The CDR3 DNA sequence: TGTGCCACCAGCAGGGACCCGAACACCGGGGAGCTGTTTTTT. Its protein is CATSRDPNTGELFF.

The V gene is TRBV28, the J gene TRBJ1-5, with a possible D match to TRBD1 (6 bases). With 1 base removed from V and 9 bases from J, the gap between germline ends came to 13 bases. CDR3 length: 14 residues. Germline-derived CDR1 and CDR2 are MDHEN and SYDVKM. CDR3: CASSLSGTIGPQHF. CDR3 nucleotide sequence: TGTGCCAGCAGTTTATCCGGGACAATCGGGCCCCAGCATTTT.

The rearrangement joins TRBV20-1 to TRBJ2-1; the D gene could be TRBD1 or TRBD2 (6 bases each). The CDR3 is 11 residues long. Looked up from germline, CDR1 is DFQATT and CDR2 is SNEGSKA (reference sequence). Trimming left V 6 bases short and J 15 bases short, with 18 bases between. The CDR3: CSAGTDSGLFF. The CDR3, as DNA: TGCAGTGCCGGGACGGACAGCGGGTTGTTCTTC.

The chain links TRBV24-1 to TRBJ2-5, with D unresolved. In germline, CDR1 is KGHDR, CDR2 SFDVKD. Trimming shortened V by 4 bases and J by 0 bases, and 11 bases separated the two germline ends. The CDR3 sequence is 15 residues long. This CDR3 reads CATSEARPYQETQYF. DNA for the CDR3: TGTGCCACCAGTGAAGCGAGGCCGTACCAAGAGACCCAGTACTTC.

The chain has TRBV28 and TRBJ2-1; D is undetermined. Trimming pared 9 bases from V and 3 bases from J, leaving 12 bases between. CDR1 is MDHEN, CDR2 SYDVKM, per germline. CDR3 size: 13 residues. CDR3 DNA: TGTGCCAGTGGGGTAGAGGTCTACAATGAGCAGTTCTTC. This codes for CASGVEVYNEQFF. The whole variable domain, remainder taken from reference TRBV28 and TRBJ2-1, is DVKVTQSSRYLVKRTGEKVFLECVQDMDHENMFWYRQDPGLGLRLIYFSYDVKMKEKGDIPEGYSVSREKKERFSLILESASTNQTSMYLCASGVEVYNEQFFGPGTRLTVL.

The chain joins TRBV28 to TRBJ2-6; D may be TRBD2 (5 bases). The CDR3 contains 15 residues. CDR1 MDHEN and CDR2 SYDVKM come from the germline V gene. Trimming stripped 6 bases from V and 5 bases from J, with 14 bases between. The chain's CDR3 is CASSPAGGRANVLTF. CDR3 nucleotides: TGTGCCAGCAGCCCCGCAGGAGGTAGGGCCAACGTCCTGACTTTC. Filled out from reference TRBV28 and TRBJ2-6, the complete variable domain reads DVKVTQSSRYLVKRTGEKVFLECVQDMDHENMFWYRQDPGLGLRLIYFSYDVKMKEKGDIPEGYSVSREKKERFSLILESASTNQTSMYLCASSPAGGRANVLTFGAGSRLTVL.

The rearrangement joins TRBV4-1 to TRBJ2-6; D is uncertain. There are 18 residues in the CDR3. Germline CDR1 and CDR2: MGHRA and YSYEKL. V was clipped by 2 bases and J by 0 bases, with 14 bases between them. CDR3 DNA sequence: TGCGCCAGCAGCCAATACTCGGGCAGCCTCTCTGGGGCCAACGTCCTGACTTTC. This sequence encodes CASSQYSGSLSGANVLTF.

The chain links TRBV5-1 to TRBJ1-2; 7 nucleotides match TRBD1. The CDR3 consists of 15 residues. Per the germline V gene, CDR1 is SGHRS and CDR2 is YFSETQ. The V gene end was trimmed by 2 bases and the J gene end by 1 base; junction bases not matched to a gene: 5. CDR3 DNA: TGCGCCAGCAGCTTTACAGGGGTTGATAACTATGGCTACACCTTC. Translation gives CASSFTGVDNYGYTF. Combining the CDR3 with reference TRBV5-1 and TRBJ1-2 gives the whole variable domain KAGVTQTPRYLIKTRGQQVTLSCSPISGHRSVSWYQQTPGQGLQFLFEYFSETQRNKGNFPGRFSGRQFSNSRSEMNVSTLELGDSALYLCASSFTGVDNYGYTFGSGTRLTVV.

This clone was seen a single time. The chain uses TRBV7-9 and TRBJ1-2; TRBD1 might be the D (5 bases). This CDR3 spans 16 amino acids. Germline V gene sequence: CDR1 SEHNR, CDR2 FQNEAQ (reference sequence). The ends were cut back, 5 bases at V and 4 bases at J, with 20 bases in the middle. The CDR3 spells CASSPSLVSGIYGYTF. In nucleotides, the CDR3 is TGTGCCAGCAGCCCCTCGCTAGTTTCAGGGATCTATGGCTACACCTTC.

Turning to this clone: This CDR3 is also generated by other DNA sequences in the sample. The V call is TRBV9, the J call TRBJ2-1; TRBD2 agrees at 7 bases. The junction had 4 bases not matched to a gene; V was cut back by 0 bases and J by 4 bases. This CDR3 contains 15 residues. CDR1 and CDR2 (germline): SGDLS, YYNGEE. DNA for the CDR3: TGTGCCAGCAGCGTAGGTTCTAGCGGATACAATGAGCAGTTCTTC. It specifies CASSVGSSGYNEQFF.

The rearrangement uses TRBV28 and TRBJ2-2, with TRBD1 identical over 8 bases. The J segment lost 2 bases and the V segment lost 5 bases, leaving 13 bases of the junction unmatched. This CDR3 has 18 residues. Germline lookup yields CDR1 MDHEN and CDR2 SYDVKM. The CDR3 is CASSRLGQGRLNTGELFF. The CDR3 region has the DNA TGTGCCAGCAGTCGCCTAGGACAGGGCCGTCTTAACACCGGGGAGCTGTTTTTT.